These 30 T cell receptor beta chains share one sample of origin, sequenced in a study of beta chain features in type 1 diabetes. cDNA synthesis used the whole RNA isolate, giving expressed TCRB sequences. Repertoires were generated with immunoSEQ multiplex PCR, while TCRdb's copy carries only in-frame clones and drops some. This sample has 900,000 or so clones, with 15% to 20% found just once. The sequencing sample was made of naive CD4+ T cells from blood. These TCRs come from a woman younger than 35 in good health.

The chain is built from TRBV6-6 and TRBJ2-7, with D maybe TRBD1 (7 bases). V was pared by 5 bases and J by 2 bases, with 13 bases between. The V gene's germline CDR1 is MNHNY and CDR2 SVGAGI (reference sequence). CDR3 length: 14 residues. CDR3 loop: CASSPRGEPYEQYF. The DNA of the CDR3 is TGTGCCAGCAGTCCCAGGGGGGAGCCCTACGAGCAGTACTTC.

This clone occurred a few times. This chain connects TRBV4-1 to TRBJ1-1, with D perhaps TRBD1 (5 bases). The CDR3 is 12 residues long. The V gene's germline CDR1 is MGHRA and CDR2 YSYEKL. Deletions cut 0 bases from V and 10 bases from J, with 9 bases between. The CDR3 is CASSQDMGGAFF. The CDR3 nucleotides are TGCGCCAGCAGCCAAGATATGGGGGGAGCTTTCTTT.

The V gene is TRBV5-1, the J gene TRBJ2-1; 10 bases align to TRBD2. V shed 1 base, J shed 0 bases, and the junction held 16 bases outside the gene matches. CDR3 length: 21 residues. Per the germline V gene, CDR1 is SGHRS and CDR2 is YFSETQ. The CDR3 nucleotides are TGCGCCAGCAGCTTGTTATCTGTCGCGTCTAGCGGGAGAAGCTCCTACAATGAGCAGTTCTTC. This translates into CASSLLSVASSGRSSYNEQFF.

There are a few counts of this clone. The rearrangement joins TRBV28 to TRBJ1-2; D is uncertain. This CDR3 region has 13 residues. Germline values: CDR1 MDHEN, CDR2 SYDVKM. V dropped 7 bases and J dropped 7 bases, with 16 bases sitting between them. Written as DNA, the CDR3 is TGTGCCAGCACCTTAGTCGGCGGCGGTGGCTACACCTTC. Translation gives CASTLVGGGGYTF.

In this sample, this clone turned up a few times. The V call is TRBV5-1, the J call TRBJ1-1; D unresolved. In germline, CDR1 is SGHRS, CDR2 YFSETQ. The CDR3 totals 13 residues. V was cut by 0 bases and J by 6 bases, with 9 bases left in between. The CDR3 nucleotides read TGCGCCAGCAGCTTGGGAGGTTGGGCTGAAGCTTTCTTT. Amino acids: CASSLGGWAEAFF.

The chain joins TRBV21-1 to TRBJ1-1; the table's TRBD1 call for D was not verified on the DNA. TRBV21-1 is reported as a pseudogene. The CDR3 has 16 amino acids. The CDR3 loop is CASSKTLRGLDTEAFF. CDR3 nucleotides: TGTGCCAGCAGCAAGACTCTCAGGGGGCTGGATACTGAAGCTTTCTTT.

The V call is TRBV19, the J call TRBJ1-2, with D perhaps TRBD1 (6 bases). The CDR3 has 14 amino acids. Looked up from germline, CDR1 is LNHDA and CDR2 is SQIVND (reference sequence). The V end lost 7 bases, the J end lost 7 bases, and 19 bases lay between the germline ends. The CDR3, as DNA: TGTGCCAGTAAACCCCAGGCAGGGGCTGTTGGCTACACCTTC. It encodes CASKPQAGAVGYTF.

This clone was found a few times. V gene TRBV9 combines with J gene TRBJ2-7, with 10 bases matching TRBD2. The CDR3 is 16 amino acids. V shed 0 bases, J shed 3 bases, and the junction held 6 bases outside the gene matches. Germline lookup yields CDR1 SGDLS and CDR2 YYNGEE. CDR3 nucleotides: TGTGCCAGCAGCGTAGGAGCGGGAGGGATGGTCTACGAGCAGTACTTC. As protein: CASSVGAGGMVYEQYF.

This clone turned up a few times. The rearrangement joins TRBV4-3 to TRBJ2-7; 12 nucleotides line up with TRBD2. Per germline, CDR1 LGHNA and CDR2 YSLEER. The CDR3 totals 17 residues. The J segment lost 3 bases and the V segment lost 0 bases, leaving 6 bases of the junction unmatched. CDR3: CASSQDFMTSGSYEQYF. The CDR3, as DNA: TGCGCCAGCAGCCAAGATTTCATGACTAGCGGGAGCTACGAGCAGTACTTC.

This sequence joins TRBV11-1 and TRBJ1-2; the D is unclear. V lost 3 bases, J lost 3 bases, and 8 bases lay in between. CDR1 is SGHAT, CDR2 FQDESV, per germline (reference sequence). The CDR3 sequence is 13 residues long. This chain's CDR3 is CASSLRQDYGYTF. CDR3 coding DNA: TGTGCCAGCAGCTTGCGTCAGGACTATGGCTACACCTTC.

The chain joins TRBV9 to TRBJ1-6, with D possibly being TRBD1 (5 bases). Per germline, CDR1 SGDLS and CDR2 YYNGEE. The CDR3 is made up of 15 amino acids. V dropped 0 bases and J dropped 10 bases, with 14 bases sitting between them. The CDR3 sequence is CASSVEAAGGSPLHF. The CDR3 bases are TGTGCCAGCAGCGTAGAAGCGGCCGGGGGGTCACCCCTCCACTTT.

This clone turned up a few times. The chain recombines TRBV5-1 with TRBJ2-5; 9 bases are shared with TRBD2. Per the germline V gene, CDR1 is SGHRS and CDR2 is YFSETQ. V was clipped by 1 base and J by 6 bases; unmatched bases: 4. The CDR3 extends over 14 amino acids. CDR3 region: CASSLSSGTQTQYF. CDR3 sequence (DNA): TGCGCCAGCAGCTTGTCTAGCGGGACTCAGACCCAGTACTTC.

V and J are TRBV5-1 and TRBJ2-1; the match to TRBD2 covers 8 bases. V lost 3 bases to trimming and J lost 13 bases; unmatched junction nucleotides: 6. The germline V gene has CDR1 SGHRS and CDR2 YFSETQ. This CDR3 spans 12 amino acids. CDR3 region: CASSSSGSGQFF. CDR3 in DNA: TGCGCCAGCAGCTCGAGCGGGAGTGGACAGTTCTTC.

This rearrangement joins TRBV7-2 to TRBJ2-1; 9 bases align to TRBD2. This CDR3 has 16 residues. V was clipped by 0 bases and J by 4 bases; unmatched bases: 4. The germline CDR1 and CDR2 sequences are SGHTA and FQGNSA. As DNA, the CDR3 is TGTGCCAGCAGCTTAGCCGGGACTAGCTGGTACAATGAGCAGTTCTTC. Translating it yields CASSLAGTSWYNEQFF.

A few counts support this clone. This sequence joins TRBV9 and TRBJ1-1; D is possibly TRBD1 (6 bases). V lost 2 bases to trimming and J lost 5 bases, with 13 bases between them. Per the germline V gene, CDR1 is SGDLS and CDR2 is YYNGEE. The CDR3 has 14 residues. The DNA for the CDR3 is TGTGCCAGCAGCGTGGACAGCTTTCCGACTGAAGCTTTCTTT. It is translated as CASSVDSFPTEAFF.

Only a few counts were recorded for this clone. This chain joins TRBV5-1 and TRBJ1-4, with D possibly being TRBD1 (6 bases). Germline V lookup: CDR1 SGHRS, CDR2 YFSETQ. The V gene lost 2 bases and the J gene lost 8 bases, with 16 bases spanning the gap. The CDR3 covers 15 residues. CDR3 nucleotides: TGCGCCAGCAGCTTACATACAGGGATCGGGGAAAAACTGTTTTTT. Its protein is CASSLHTGIGEKLFF.

This chain links TRBV27 with TRBJ2-4; no reliable D call. CDR3 length equals 16 residues. The germline gives CDR1 MNHEY, CDR2 SMNVEV (reference sequence). The germline V and J ends were trimmed by 5 bases and 2 bases, with 16 bases remaining between them. The CDR3 DNA sequence: TGTGCCAGCAGTCCTTTCCTCTTACTCTCCAAAAACATTCAGTACTTC. It is translated as CASSPFLLLSKNIQYF.

This clone has a handful of counts. The chain combines TRBV10-3 with TRBJ2-1; D could derive from TRBD1 or TRBD2 (5 bases each). Trimming took off 8 bases at V and 0 bases at J, with 5 bases between the two ends. Germline CDR1 reads ENHRY; CDR2 reads SYGVKD. This CDR3 region has 12 residues. In DNA form, the CDR3 reads TGTGCCATCGGGGGCTCCTACAATGAGCAGTTCTTC. It translates to CAIGGSYNEQFF.

There are a few counts of this clone. The chain combines TRBV19 with TRBJ1-2; D gene unclear. This CDR3 has 12 residues. Germline values: CDR1 LNHDA, CDR2 SQIVND (reference sequence). V gave up 3 bases and J gave up 3 bases, with 5 bases separating them. DNA of the CDR3: TGTGCCAGTAGTATGCGGGACTATGGCTACACCTTC. The encoded protein is CASSMRDYGYTF.

This clone was observed a handful of times. An end of the junction does not agree with germline; a read error may underlie this. This chain connects TRBV2 to TRBJ2-5; TRBD2 is a possible D gene (7 bases). The CDR3 length is 12 residues. From germline, CDR1 is SNHLY and CDR2 FYNNEI. The CDR3: CASGRGREAQYF. The CDR3 nucleotides read TGTGCCAGCGGGAGGGGGAGAGAGGCCCAGTACTTC.

This sequence joins TRBV5-1 and TRBJ2-5; D may be TRBD2 (5 bases). Per germline, CDR1 SGHRS and CDR2 YFSETQ. Trimming shortened V by 3 bases and J by 4 bases, and 10 bases separated the two germline ends. The CDR3 length is 13 residues. The CDR3: CASSSGTRETQYF. DNA for the CDR3: TGCGCCAGCAGCTCTGGCACTAGAGAGACCCAGTACTTC. Variable domain in full (rest from reference TRBV5-1 and TRBJ2-5): KAGVTQTPRYLIKTRGQQVTLSCSPISGHRSVSWYQQTPGQGLQFLFEYFSETQRNKGNFPGRFSGRQFSNSRSEMNVSTLELGDSALYLCASSSGTRETQYFGPGTRLLVL.

This clone was recorded a few times. V and J are TRBV28 and TRBJ1-4; D is possibly TRBD1 (5 bases). This CDR3 contains 13 residues. CDR1 is MDHEN and CDR2 is SYDVKM in the germline V gene. V was pared by 10 bases and J by 7 bases, with 16 bases between. The CDR3 protein is CATLEGLGEKLFF. Written as DNA, the CDR3 is TGTGCCACCCTCGAGGGGCTCGGTGAAAAACTGTTTTTT.

This chain joins TRBV19 and TRBJ1-5; a weak D match, TRBD1 (5 bases). The CDR3 is 15 amino acids. Germline CDR1 is LNHDA and CDR2 is SQIVND (reference sequence). V shed 5 bases and J shed 0 bases, with 11 bases lying between them. CDR3 residues: CASSDGRGSNQPQHF. CDR3 in DNA: TGTGCCAGTAGTGACGGGAGGGGTAGCAATCAGCCCCAGCATTTT.

V is TRBV7-8 and J is TRBJ2-1; 12 nucleotides match TRBD2. CDR1 SGHVS and CDR2 FQNEAQ come from the germline V gene. V dropped 5 bases and J dropped 4; count of bases not matched to a gene: 12. The length of the CDR3 is 18 residues. The CDR3 DNA reads as TGTGCCAGCAGCATCCAAACGGGACTAGCGGGTGCTTACAATGAGCAGTTCTTC. Translated: CASSIQTGLAGAYNEQFF.

The chain employs TRBV10-2 and TRBJ2-2, with 10 bases that match TRBD1. This CDR3 is built from 17 residues. The germline CDR1 and CDR2 sequences are WSHSY and SAAADI. The V gene end was trimmed by 2 bases and the J gene end by 6 bases; junction bases not matched to a gene: 9. This CDR3 reads CASSEVGQGVGSGELFF. As DNA, the CDR3 is TGCGCCAGCAGTGAGGTTGGACAGGGGGTCGGCTCCGGGGAGCTGTTTTTT.

This rearrangement joins TRBV2 to TRBJ1-2; no clear D. The V gene's germline CDR1 is SNHLY and CDR2 FYNNEI. The CDR3 consists of 14 residues. Trimming stripped 8 bases from V and 2 bases from J, with 15 bases between. The CDR3 sequence is CASSAPYPNYGYTF. In DNA form, the CDR3 reads TGTGCCAGCTCAGCCCCGTACCCAAACTATGGCTACACCTTC.

The chain has TRBV29-1 and TRBJ2-1; D is perhaps TRBD2 (5 bases). This CDR3 contains 11 residues. Looked up from germline, CDR1 is SQVTM and CDR2 is ANQGSEA. V was shortened by 7 bases and J by 3 bases, with 7 bases between the two germline ends. The CDR3 loop reads CSGTSYNEQFF. CDR3 nucleotide sequence: TGCAGCGGCACTAGCTACAATGAGCAGTTCTTC.

The chain recombines TRBV21-1 with TRBJ2-2; the DNA was not compared with TRBD2, the D call given in the table. TRBV21-1 is annotated as a pseudogene. The CDR3 contains 15 residues. Written as DNA, the CDR3 is TGTGCCAGCAGCAAAGAACCAGGACTCACCGGGGAGCTGTTTTTT. Translated: CASSKEPGLTGELFF.

The chain combines TRBV6-1 with TRBJ2-7; D call uncertain. CDR1 and CDR2 from the germline V gene are MNHNS and SASEGT. CDR3 length: 15 amino acids. Trimming pared 2 bases from V and 2 bases from J, leaving 13 bases between. The CDR3 is CASSEQFGSTYEQYF. CDR3 DNA: TGTGCCAGCAGTGAACAGTTCGGGTCAACCTACGAGCAGTACTTC.

J is TRBJ2-7 and V is TRBV7-2, with 14 bases that match TRBD2. Per the germline V gene, CDR1 is SGHTA and CDR2 is FQGNSA. Losses at the gene ends were 5 bases for V and 3 bases for J; bases not matched to a gene: 3. The CDR3 runs 15 residues. The CDR3 bases are TGTGCCAGCAGCAGGGGACTAGCGGGAGACTACGAGCAGTACTTC. Residues: CASSRGLAGDYEQYF. Combining the CDR3 with reference TRBV7-2 and TRBJ2-7 gives the whole variable domain GAGVSQSPSNKVTEKGKDVELRCDPISGHTALYWYRQSLGQGLEFLIYFQGNSAPDKSGLPSDRFSAERTGGSVSTLTIQRTQQEDSAVYLCASSRGLAGDYEQYFGPGTRLTVT.